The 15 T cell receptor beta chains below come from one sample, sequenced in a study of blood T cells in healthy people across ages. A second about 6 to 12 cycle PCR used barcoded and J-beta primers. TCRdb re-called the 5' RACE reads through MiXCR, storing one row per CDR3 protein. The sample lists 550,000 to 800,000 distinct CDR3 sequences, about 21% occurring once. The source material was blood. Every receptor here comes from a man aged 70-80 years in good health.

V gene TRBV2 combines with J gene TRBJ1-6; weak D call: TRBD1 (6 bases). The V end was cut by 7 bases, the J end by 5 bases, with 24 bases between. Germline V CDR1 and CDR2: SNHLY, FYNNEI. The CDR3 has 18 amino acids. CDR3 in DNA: TGTGCCAGCACCATGGGCAGGGGATCGGCACCGGATAATTCACCCCTCCACTTT. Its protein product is CASTMGRGSAPDNSPLHF.

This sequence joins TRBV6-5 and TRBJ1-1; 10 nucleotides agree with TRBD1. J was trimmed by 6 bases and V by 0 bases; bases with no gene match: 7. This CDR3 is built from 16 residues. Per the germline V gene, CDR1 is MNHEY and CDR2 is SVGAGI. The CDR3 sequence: CASSYSSDRGQAEAFF. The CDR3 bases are TGTGCCAGCAGTTACTCGAGTGACAGGGGGCAAGCTGAAGCTTTCTTT.

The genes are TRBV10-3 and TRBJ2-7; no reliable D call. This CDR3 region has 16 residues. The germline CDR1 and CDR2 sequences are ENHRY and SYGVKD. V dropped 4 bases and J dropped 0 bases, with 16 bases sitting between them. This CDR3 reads CAISAATASSSYEQYF. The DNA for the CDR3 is TGTGCCATCAGTGCCGCCACGGCGTCAAGCTCCTACGAGCAGTACTTC.

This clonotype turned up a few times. CDR3 protein: CASSLRDFRASYNEQFF. The CDR3 DNA sequence: TGTGCCAGCAGTTTACGGGACTTCCGGGCCTCCTACAATGAGCAGTTCTTC. The chain links TRBV27 to TRBJ2-1; D may be TRBD2 (6 bases). Between the trimmed V and J ends, which lost 2 bases and 0 bases, there was a span of 14 bases. The germline V gene encodes CDR1 MNHEY and CDR2 SMNVEV (reference sequence). The CDR3 is 17 residues long.

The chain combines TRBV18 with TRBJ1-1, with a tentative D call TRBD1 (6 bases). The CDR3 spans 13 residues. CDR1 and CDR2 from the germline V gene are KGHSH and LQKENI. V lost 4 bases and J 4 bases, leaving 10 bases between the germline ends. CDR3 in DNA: TGTGCCAGCTCACTTTCAGGGGTCACTGAAGCTTTCTTT. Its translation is CASSLSGVTEAFF. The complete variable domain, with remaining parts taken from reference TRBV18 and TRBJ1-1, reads NAGVMQNPRHLVRRRGQEARLRCSPMKGHSHVYWYRQLPEEGLKFMVYLQKENIIDESGMPKERFSAEFPKEGPSILRIQQVVRGDSAAYFCASSLSGVTEAFFGQGTRLTVV.

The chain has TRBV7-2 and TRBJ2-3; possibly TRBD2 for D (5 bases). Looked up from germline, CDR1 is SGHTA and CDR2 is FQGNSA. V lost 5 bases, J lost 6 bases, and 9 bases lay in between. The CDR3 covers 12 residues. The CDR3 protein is CASSRRLDTQYF. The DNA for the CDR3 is TGTGCCAGCAGCCGGAGGCTGGATACGCAGTATTTT.

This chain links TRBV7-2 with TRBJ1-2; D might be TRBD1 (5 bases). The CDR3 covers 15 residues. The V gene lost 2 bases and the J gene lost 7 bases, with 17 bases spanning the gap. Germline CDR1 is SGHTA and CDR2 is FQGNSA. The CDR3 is CASSLTAQGSGGYTF. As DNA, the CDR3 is TGTGCCAGCAGCTTAACTGCCCAGGGCTCCGGTGGCTACACCTTC.

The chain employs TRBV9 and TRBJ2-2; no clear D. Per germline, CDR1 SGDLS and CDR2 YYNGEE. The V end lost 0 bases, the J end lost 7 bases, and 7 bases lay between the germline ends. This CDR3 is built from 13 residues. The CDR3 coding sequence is TGTGCCAGCAGCGTAGGGGTAGTCGGGGAGCTGTTTTTT. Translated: CASSVGVVGELFF. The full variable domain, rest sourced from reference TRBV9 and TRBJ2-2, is DSGVTQTPKHLITATGQRVTLRCSPRSGDLSVYWYQQSLDQGLQFLIQYYNGEERAKGNILERFSAQQFPDLHSELNLSSLELGDSALYFCASSVGVVGELFFGEGSRLTVL.

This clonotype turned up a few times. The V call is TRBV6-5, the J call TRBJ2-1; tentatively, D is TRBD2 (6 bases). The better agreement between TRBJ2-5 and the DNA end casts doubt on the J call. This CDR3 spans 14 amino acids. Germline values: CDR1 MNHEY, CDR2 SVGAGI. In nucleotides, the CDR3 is TGTGCCAGCAGTTACTCGTCGGGAGTAGAGACCCAGTACTTC. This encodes CASSYSSGVETQYF.

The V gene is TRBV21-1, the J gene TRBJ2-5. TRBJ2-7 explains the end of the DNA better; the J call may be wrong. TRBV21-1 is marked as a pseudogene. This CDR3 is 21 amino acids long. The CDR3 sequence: CASSNQLIGGPQIVVGYEQYF. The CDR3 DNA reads TGTGCCAGCAGCAATCAATTGATTGGCGGACCCCAGATAGTAGTGGGTTACGAGCAGTACTTC.

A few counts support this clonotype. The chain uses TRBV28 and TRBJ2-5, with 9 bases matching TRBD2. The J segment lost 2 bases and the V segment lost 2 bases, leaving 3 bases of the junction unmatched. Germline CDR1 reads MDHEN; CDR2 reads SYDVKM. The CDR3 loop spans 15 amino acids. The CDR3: CASSLNGLAQETQYF. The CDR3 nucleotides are TGTGCCAGCAGTTTAAATGGACTAGCGCAAGAGACCCAGTACTTC.

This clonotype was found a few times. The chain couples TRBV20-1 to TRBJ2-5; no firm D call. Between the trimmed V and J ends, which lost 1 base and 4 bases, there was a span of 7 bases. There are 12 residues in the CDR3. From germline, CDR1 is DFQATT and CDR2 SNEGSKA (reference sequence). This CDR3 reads CSARGSRETQYF. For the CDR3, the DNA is TGCAGTGCTAGAGGCTCTAGAGAGACCCAGTACTTC.

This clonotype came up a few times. The CDR3 region has the DNA TGCAGCGTTGAAGGCAGGTTGAACACTGAAGCTTTCTTT. It is translated as CSVEGRLNTEAFF. The V call is TRBV29-1, the J call TRBJ1-1; no clear D gene. The CDR3 has 13 amino acids. V was shortened by 1 base and J by 0 bases, with 6 bases between the two germline ends. Germline CDR1 is SQVTM and CDR2 is ANQGSEA.

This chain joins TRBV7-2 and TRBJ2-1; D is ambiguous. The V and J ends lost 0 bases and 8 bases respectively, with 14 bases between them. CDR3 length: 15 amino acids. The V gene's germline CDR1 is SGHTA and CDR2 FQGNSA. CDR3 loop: CASSLAVPPKYEQFF. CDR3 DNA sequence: TGTGCCAGCAGCTTAGCGGTCCCCCCCAAGTATGAGCAGTTCTTC.

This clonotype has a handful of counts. CDR3 in DNA: TGCGCCAGCAGCCAAGATTGGGCAGGGGGGAGGGAAAAACTGTTTTTT. As protein: CASSQDWAGGREKLFF. This chain connects TRBV4-3 to TRBJ1-4; 7 positions agree with TRBD1. Unmatched junction bases numbered 9, after V lost 0 bases and J lost 8 bases. Germline lookup yields CDR1 LGHNA and CDR2 YSLEER. The CDR3 is 16 residues long.